Following are 11 T cell receptor beta chains from one sample sequenced in a study of CD8+ T cells in alopecia areata. The treatment is: oral pan-JAK inhibitor, 5-10 mg twice daily. Sequencing used cDNA as its template, made by extracting RNA and reverse transcribing it. Clones were read by immunoSEQ multiplex PCR, and TCRdb kept only the in-frame ones, dropping some. The table lists about 140,000 clones, 65% to 90% of them singletons. This specimen consisted of CD8+ T cells sorted from blood, obtained at week 4, from a patient treated with tofacitinib. The source of these receptors is a human donor with alopecia areata.

The chain is built from TRBV6-6 and TRBJ1-2; 8 positions agree with TRBD1. The CDR3 loop spans 13 amino acids. V dropped 2 bases and J dropped 8; count of bases not matched to a gene: 4. Germline V gene sequence: CDR1 MNHNY, CDR2 SVGAGI (reference sequence). CDR3 residues: CASSYGQGFGYTF. The CDR3 DNA reads as TGTGCCAGCAGTTACGGACAGGGCTTCGGCTACACCTTC.

This clone occurred once. V gene TRBV5-7 combines with J gene TRBJ1-3; D gene ambiguous. TRBV5-7 is sorted into the ORF group, with uncertain function. Trimming took 1 base from V and 1 from J, leaving 12 bases between them. This CDR3 contains 16 residues. CDR3 in amino acids: CASSLPNGDSGNTIYF. DNA of the CDR3: TGTGCCAGCAGCTTGCCGAATGGGGATTCTGGAAACACCATATATTTT.

The chain carries TRBV2 and TRBJ2-1; 8 bases are shared with TRBD1. V shed 6 bases and J 8 bases; nucleotides not matched to a gene: 6. This CDR3 contains 13 residues. The germline CDR1 and CDR2 sequences are SNHLY and FYNNEI. The CDR3 DNA follows: TGTGCCAGCAGCCCGACAGGGGTCGATGAGCAGTTCTTC. It specifies CASSPTGVDEQFF.

The gene calls are TRBV5-4 and TRBJ2-3; D is possibly TRBD2 (5 bases). The CDR3 covers 16 residues. The V gene lost 2 bases and the J gene lost 1 base, with 14 bases spanning the gap. Per germline, CDR1 SGHNT and CDR2 YYREEE (reference sequence). In DNA form, the CDR3 reads TGTGCCAGCAGCTTTGGTACTGCGGGCGGCACAGATACGCAGTATTTT. Amino acid sequence: CASSFGTAGGTDTQYF.

This chain connects TRBV4-1 to TRBJ1-1; D ambiguous. CDR3 length: 14 residues. The V end lost 4 bases, the J end lost 4 bases, and 13 bases lay between the germline ends. Germline V gene data show CDR1 as MGHRA and CDR2 as YSYEKL. The DNA for the CDR3 is TGCGCCAGCAGCCGAATAACCGAAGTCACTGAAGCTTTCTTT. Protein product: CASSRITEVTEAFF.

The chain employs TRBV11-2 and TRBJ2-1, with 7 bases lining up with TRBD1. This CDR3 contains 14 residues. Germline V gene data show CDR1 as SGHAT and CDR2 as FQNNGV. V lost 5 bases, J lost 2 bases, and 3 bases stayed unmatched. The CDR3 sequence is CASSETGAYNEQFF. The CDR3 DNA follows: TGTGCCAGCAGCGAAACAGGGGCCTACAATGAGCAGTTCTTC.

This chain connects TRBV30 to TRBJ2-1, with 10 bases identical to TRBD1. V lost 0 bases to trimming and J lost 9 bases; unmatched junction nucleotides: 8. Germline-derived CDR1 and CDR2 are GTSNPN and SVGIG (reference sequence). CDR3 length: 15 amino acids. For the CDR3, the DNA is TGTGCCTGGAGTGTAGGGACAGGGGCAATGGGTGAGCAGTTCTTC. This translates into CAWSVGTGAMGEQFF.

The chain joins TRBV7-2 to TRBJ2-3; D gene unclear. CDR1 and CDR2 from the germline V gene are SGHTA and FQGNSA. This CDR3 region has 15 residues. The V end lost 0 bases, the J end lost 0 bases, and 7 bases lay between the germline ends. This chain's CDR3 is CASSLAYVSTDTQYF. The CDR3 DNA follows: TGTGCCAGCAGCTTAGCGTACGTAAGCACAGATACGCAGTATTTT.

The rearrangement links TRBV7-9 to TRBJ2-2, with 7 bases aligning to TRBD1. The V segment lost 5 bases and the J segment 0 bases; nucleotides outside the gene matches: 6. This CDR3 has 16 amino acids. Germline V lookup: CDR1 SEHNR, CDR2 FQNEAQ (reference sequence). The CDR3 spells CASSPDRGPNTGELFF. The CDR3, as DNA: TGTGCCAGCAGCCCAGATAGGGGGCCGAACACCGGGGAGCTGTTTTTT.

The rearrangement links TRBV6-6 to TRBJ1-5; D remains unclear. From germline, CDR1 is MNHNY and CDR2 SVGAGI (reference sequence). V was clipped by 3 bases and J by 5 bases, with 11 bases between them. This CDR3 region has 14 residues. In DNA form, the CDR3 reads TGTGCCAGCAGTTATTGGGGAGTAGATCAGCCCCAGCATTTT. This codes for CASSYWGVDQPQHF.

The rearrangement uses TRBV5-1 and TRBJ2-3; D remains unclear. CDR1 is SGHRS, CDR2 YFSETQ, per germline. The CDR3 loop spans 16 amino acids. Trimming removed 0 bases from V and 2 bases from J, with 13 bases in between. As DNA, the CDR3 is TGCGCCAGCAGCTTGGCCGAGGTGACTGACACAGATACGCAGTATTTT. This gives the protein CASSLAEVTDTDTQYF.